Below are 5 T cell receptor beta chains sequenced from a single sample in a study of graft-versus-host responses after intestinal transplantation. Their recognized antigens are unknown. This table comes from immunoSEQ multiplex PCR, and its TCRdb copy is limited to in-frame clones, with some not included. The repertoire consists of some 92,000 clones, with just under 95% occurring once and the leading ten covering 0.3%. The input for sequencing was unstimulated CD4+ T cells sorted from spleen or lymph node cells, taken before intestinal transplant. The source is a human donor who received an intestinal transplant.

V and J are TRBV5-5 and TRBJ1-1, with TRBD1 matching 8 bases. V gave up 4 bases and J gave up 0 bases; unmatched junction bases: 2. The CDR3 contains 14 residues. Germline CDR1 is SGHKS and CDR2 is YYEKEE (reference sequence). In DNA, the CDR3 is TGTGCCAGCAGCGGGACAGGTATGAACACTGAAGCTTTCTTT. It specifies CASSGTGMNTEAFF.

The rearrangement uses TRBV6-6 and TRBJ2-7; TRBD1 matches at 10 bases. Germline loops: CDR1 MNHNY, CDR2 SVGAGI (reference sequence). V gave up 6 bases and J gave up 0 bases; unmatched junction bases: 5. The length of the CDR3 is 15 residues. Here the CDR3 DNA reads TGTGCCAGCAGACCGGGACAGGGGCGCTCCTACGAGCAGTACTTC. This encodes CASRPGQGRSYEQYF.

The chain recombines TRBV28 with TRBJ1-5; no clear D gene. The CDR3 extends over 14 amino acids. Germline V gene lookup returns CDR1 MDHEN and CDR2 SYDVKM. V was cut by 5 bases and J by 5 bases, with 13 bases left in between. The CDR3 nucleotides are TGTGCCAGCAGTCGTCAGGCACCCCATCAGCCCCAGCATTTT. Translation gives CASSRQAPHQPQHF.

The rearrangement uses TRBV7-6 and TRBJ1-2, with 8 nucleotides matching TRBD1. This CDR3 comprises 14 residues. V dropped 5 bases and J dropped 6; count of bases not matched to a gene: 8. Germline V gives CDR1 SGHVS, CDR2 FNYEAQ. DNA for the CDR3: TGTGCCAGCAGCCCATCGACAGGGGAGGATGGCTACACCTTC. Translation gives CASSPSTGEDGYTF. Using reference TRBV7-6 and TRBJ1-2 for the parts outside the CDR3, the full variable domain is GAGVSQSPRYKVTKRGQDVALRCDPISGHVSLYWYRQALGQGPEFLTYFNYEAQQDKSGLPNDRFSAERPEGSISTLTIQRTEQRDSAMYRCASSPSTGEDGYTFGSGTRLTVV.

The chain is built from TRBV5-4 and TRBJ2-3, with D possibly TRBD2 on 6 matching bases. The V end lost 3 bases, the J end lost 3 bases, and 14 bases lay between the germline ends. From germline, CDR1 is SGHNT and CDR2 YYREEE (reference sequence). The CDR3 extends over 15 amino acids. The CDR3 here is CASSYRGGTTDTQYF. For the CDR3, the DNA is TGTGCCAGCAGCTACCGTGGGGGGACGACAGATACGCAGTATTTT.